This paragraph covers one T cell receptor beta chain sequence. Antigen specificity is unknown. The data were taken from a study of cytomegalovirus exposure and HLA in healthy donors. PCR used 60 Vbeta primers and 13 Jbeta primers. The assay was immunoSEQ multiplex PCR, and TCRdb's table has in-frame clones only and misses some. The repertoire consists of tens of thousands of clones, with roughly 75% occurring once and the leading ten covering 1.1%. Study results and limitations: Most of the TCR beta V segments (in an earlier analysis) were productive either about 87% or about 30% of the time. Equally common other TCR beta chains were less clonally expanded than HLA-associated ones, a later analysis found. Rare TCR sequences predominated, though certain public TCRs were found in many donors. Highest at DRB1 and lowest at HLA-C, TCR association rates differed among HLA loci in a later analysis.

The origin of this receptor is a male donor in good health and CMV-seronegative. Sequences were obtained from PBMCs.

The CDR3 protein is CASSKTGGGRTDTQYF. DNA of the CDR3: TGTGCCAGCAGCAAGACAGGAGGGGGCCGGACGGATACGCAGTATTTT. The genes are TRBV11-2 and TRBJ2-3; D might be TRBD1 (7 bases). Trimming pared 5 bases from V and 6 bases from J, leaving 21 bases between. Germline CDR1 reads SGHAT; CDR2 reads FQNNGV. The CDR3 consists of 16 residues.